The present entry profiles one T cell receptor (beta chain) with its context. As yet, its antigen is unknown. Profiling relied on immunoSEQ multiplex PCR, and the TCRdb table lists in-frame clones only, not all of them. The sample carries about 2.5 million clones, 85% to 95% recorded once. The germline gives CDR1 GTSNPN, CDR2 SVGIG (reference sequence). With 4 bases removed from V and 5 bases from J, the gap between germline ends came to 14 bases. The CDR3 length is 13 residues. The sample belongs to a study of shared clonotypes between healthy human individuals. Study-level findings and limits: It was expected that sequencing depth would affect clonotype sharing among donors.

The receptor was isolated from a man between 18 and 29 years old in good health. Some clones in this sample may be carry-over from other donors' samples. Specimen: naive CD4+ T cells from PBMCs. Subset in this sample: CD45RA+ positively selected. The V call is TRBV30, the J call TRBJ2-5; D possibly corresponds to TRBD1 (6 bases). The CDR3 DNA is TGTGCCTGGAACCTCCAGGGGCGGGAGACCCAGTACTTC. Its protein is CAWNLQGRETQYF. Drawing the rest from reference TRBV30 and TRBJ2-5, the complete variable domain is SQTIHQWPATLVQPVGSPLSLECTVEGTSNPNLYWYRQAAGRGLQLLFYSVGIGQISSEVPQNLSASRPQDRQFILSSKKLLLSDSGFYLCAWNLQGRETQYFGPGTRLLVL.